This passage covers 8 T cell receptor beta chains from one sample sequenced in a study of T cell responses to AZD1222 COVID-19 vaccine. Clones were read by immunoSEQ multiplex PCR, and TCRdb kept only the in-frame ones, dropping some. The sample comprises some 74,000 clones, almost 90% of which are singletons, and 1.3% to 1.5% rests with the top ten. The specimen was peripheral blood, collected 28 days after the second AZD1222 dose. The origin of the receptors is an adult who received the AZD1222 COVID-19 vaccine.

This rearrangement joins TRBV6-2 or TRBV6-3 to TRBJ2-2, with TRBD2 matching 10 bases. Looked up from germline, CDR1 is MNHEY and CDR2 is SVGEGT. The V segment lost 2 bases and the J segment 3 bases; nucleotides outside the gene matches: 6. The CDR3 has 17 residues. CDR3 in DNA: TGTGCCAGCAGTTACGAAGCGGGGGGGCCGGACACCGGGGAGCTGTTTTTT. This gives the protein CASSYEAGGPDTGELFF.

The rearrangement joins TRBV29-1 to TRBJ1-2, with 7 bases fitting TRBD1. The CDR3 loop spans 15 amino acids. The J segment lost 3 bases and the V segment lost 3 bases, leaving 10 bases of the junction unmatched. CDR1 is SQVTM and CDR2 is ANQGSEA in the germline V gene. This CDR3 is CSVDESSQGDYGYTF. The CDR3 DNA is TGCAGCGTTGACGAGTCCTCCCAGGGGGACTATGGCTACACCTTC.

The chain links TRBV28 to TRBJ1-2; D remains unclear. The CDR3 runs to 15 residues. The V gene lost 8 bases and the J gene lost 4 bases, with 20 bases spanning the gap. In germline, CDR1 is MDHEN, CDR2 SYDVKM. In DNA form, the CDR3 reads TGTGCCAGCGGACGACAAAGCGAGGCTTTCTATGGCTACACCTTC. Its translation: CASGRQSEAFYGYTF.

About this clone itself: The final CDR3 position lacks the conserved phenylalanine or tryptophan, pointing to a likely read error. V is TRBV30 and J is TRBJ2-7; D remains ambiguous. Germline CDR1 is GTSNPN and CDR2 is SVGIG (reference sequence). Trimming cost V 2 bases and J 9 bases, with 17 bases left between them. The CDR3 has 13 residues. The CDR3 reads CAWSPLLEIRQYL. The DNA for the CDR3 is TGTGCCTGGAGTCCCCTACTCGAAATTCGGCAGTACTTA.

The chain uses TRBV3-1 (or the pseudogene TRBV3-2) and TRBJ1-3; no clear D. This CDR3 is built from 13 residues. From germline, CDR1 is LGHDT and CDR2 YNNKEL (reference sequence). V dropped 4 bases and J dropped 0 bases, with 4 bases sitting between them. The CDR3 loop reads CASSPLSGNTIYF. CDR3 coding DNA: TGTGCCAGCAGCCCCCTCTCTGGAAACACCATATATTTT.

The CDR3 sequence: CASSLPLQGQETQYF. Here the CDR3 DNA reads TGTGCCAGCAGTTTACCATTACAGGGCCAAGAGACCCAGTACTTC. V and J are TRBV28 and TRBJ2-5; the D gene is possibly TRBD1 (6 bases). The CDR3 runs to 15 residues. The V end was cut by 2 bases, the J end by 1 base, with 11 bases between. Germline lookup yields CDR1 MDHEN and CDR2 SYDVKM.

The V call is TRBV5-1, the J call TRBJ2-7; no clear D gene. The germline V and J ends were trimmed by 3 bases and 0 bases, with 7 bases remaining between them. The CDR3 runs to 13 residues. Germline CDR1 SGHRS, CDR2 YFSETQ. The CDR3 sequence: CASSSPNSYEQYF. The CDR3 DNA is TGCGCCAGCAGCTCACCCAACTCCTACGAGCAGTACTTC.

The genes are TRBV27 and TRBJ1-5, with 9 bases that match TRBD1. Germline values: CDR1 MNHEY, CDR2 SMNVEV (reference sequence). The CDR3 is 15 amino acids. J gave up 6 bases and V 3 bases, and 6 bases lay outside the gene matches. The CDR3 nucleotides read TGTGCCAGCAGTTTGGGACAGGGAAGATTTCAGCCCCAGCATTTT. It specifies CASSLGQGRFQPQHF.